This T cell receptor (beta chain) was identified during a study of T-cell reconstitution after alpha-beta-depleted transplantation in children. Study observations and caveats: Several hundred expanded graft clones reportedly were the source of alpha-beta T cells about two months after transplant.

Turning to this clonotype: Its antigen is undetermined.

Using unique molecular identifiers, the investigators prepared the TCRbeta library. TCRdb re-called the PCR reads with MiXCR, one entry per CDR3 protein. The repertoire consists of more than 500,000 distinct CDR3 sequences, with over 9.5% occurring once and the leading ten covering about 15%. Germline trimming cut 5 bases from V and 2 bases from J; bases unmatched to any gene: 9. This CDR3 contains 16 residues. Germline loops: CDR1 KGHSH, CDR2 LQKENI. The sequencing used PBMCs, mostly from graft donor cells, collected 180 days after TCRalphabeta/CD19-depleted stem cell transplant. The TCR was taken from a female patient aged 2-9 years who had a stem cell transplant for aplastic anemia, so the T cells may come from the graft donor. The rearrangement links TRBV18 to TRBJ2-1; 7 nucleotides line up with TRBD2. The CDR3 here is CASSKSGKGPYNEQFF. The DNA of the CDR3 is TGTGCCAGCTCAAAGAGCGGGAAGGGGCCCTACAATGAGCAGTTCTTC.